This TCR beta chain was identified in a study of blood T cells in healthy people across ages. The second PCR ran about 7 to 12 cycles with a sample-barcoded 5' primer and J-beta primers. TCRdb reprocessed the 5' RACE reads with MiXCR, giving one entry per CDR3 protein. The table includes fewer than 800,000 distinct CDR3 sequences, roughly 30% detected once. The junction had 4 bases not matched to a gene; V was cut back by 4 bases and J by 2 bases. Germline V gene lookup returns CDR1 SGDLS and CDR2 YYNGEE. The CDR3 extends over 15 amino acids. This clonotype appeared many times. Sample: blood. The sequence derives from a woman older than 75 in good health. The chain recombines TRBV9 with TRBJ2-1, with 9 nucleotides matching TRBD2. The CDR3 bases are TGTGCCAGCAGCCCCGCGGGGGGGCCCTACAATGAGCAGTTCTTC. Its protein is CASSPAGGPYNEQFF.